This T cell receptor (beta chain) was obtained from a study of shared clonotypes between healthy human individuals. Study findings and constraints: With several donors compared, 5% to 5.5% of naive CD4 clonotypes were shared. Memory subsets had estimated richness that was generally smaller than that of naive subsets.

The CDR3 loop spans 14 amino acids. CDR1 is SGHDT, CDR2 YYEEEE, per germline. V shed 2 bases, J shed 4 bases, and the junction held 4 bases outside the gene matches. From CD4+ cells came CD45RA+ naive and CD45RA-negative memory subsets. The assay was immunoSEQ multiplex PCR, and TCRdb's table has in-frame clones only and misses some. The data show fewer than 1.4 million clones, with around 78% seen just once and 0.55% to 0.7% held by the top ten. In the case of this clone: Antigen: not known.

This TCR was sampled from a man aged 18 to 30 in good health. Some clones in this sample may be carry-over from other donors' samples. The sequenced sample consisted of memory CD4+ T cells from PBMCs. Subset given: CD45RA-negative fraction. The chain couples TRBV5-6 to TRBJ2-5; 8 nucleotides line up with TRBD1. The CDR3 nucleotides read TGTGCCAGCAGCTTCAAACAGGGGGGAGAGACCCAGTACTTC. It codes for CASSFKQGGETQYF.